This T cell receptor beta chain was observed in a study of blood T cell repertoires in COVID-19. Overall study: The origin of the acute and convalescent COVID-19 samples was the United States, Italy and Spain.

In the original workflow: Amplification from reference gene primers served as the basis for estimated nucleated cell counts. Only in-frame clones appear in the TCRdb table, and some are missing; sequencing was by immunoSEQ multiplex PCR. Clonal size and the V and J genes are those of that table, whereas D and trimming came from the DNA. The table includes about 26,000 clones, about 92% detected once. This TCR was recovered from a human donor in a cohort sampled during active COVID-19. The sample was peripheral blood.

The DNA of the CDR3 is TGTGCCAGTAGGGTCTATAGCGGGAGTTATAACACCGGGGAGCTGTTTTTT. Protein product: CASRVYSGSYNTGELFF. J is TRBJ2-2 and V is TRBV19; 9 bases match TRBD2. The V gene's germline CDR1 is LNHDA and CDR2 SQIVND (reference sequence). The CDR3 covers 17 residues. J was trimmed by 2 bases and V by 6 bases; bases with no gene match: 10.